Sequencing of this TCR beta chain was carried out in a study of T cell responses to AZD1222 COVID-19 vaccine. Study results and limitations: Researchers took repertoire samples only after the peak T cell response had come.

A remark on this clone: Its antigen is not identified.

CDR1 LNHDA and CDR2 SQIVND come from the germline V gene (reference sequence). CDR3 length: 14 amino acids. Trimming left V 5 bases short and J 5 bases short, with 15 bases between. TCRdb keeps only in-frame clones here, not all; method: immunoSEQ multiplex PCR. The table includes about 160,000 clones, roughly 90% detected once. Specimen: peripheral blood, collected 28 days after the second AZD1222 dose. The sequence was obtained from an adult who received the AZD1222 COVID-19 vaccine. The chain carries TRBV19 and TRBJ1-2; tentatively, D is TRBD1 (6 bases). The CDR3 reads CASSPEQGRYGYTF. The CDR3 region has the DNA TGTGCCAGTAGTCCCGAACAGGGTCGGTATGGCTACACCTTC.